The T cell receptor (beta chain) described here comes from a study of T cells in Graves' hyperthyroidism and ophthalmopathy. Study at large: Once the initial diagnosis was made, peripheral blood was obtained before any treatment.

Diagnosis rested on symptoms, serum thyroxine and TRAb, thyroid ultrasound, and orbital computed tomography. The source of the PBMCs was 8 to 10 ml of fresh peripheral blood. V lost 4 bases and J lost 4, with 10 bases in between. This CDR3 has 13 residues. Per germline, CDR1 SEHNR and CDR2 FQNEAQ (reference sequence). Study-wide results and limits: Most thyroid clonotypes expanded above 0.001 were also detected in blood.

TCR beta CDR3 regions were amplified from RNA transcripts. HTBI primers were employed in a first-round RT-PCR of the TCR CDR3. TCRdb re-called the multiplex PCR reads through MiXCR, storing one row per CDR3 protein. In the table there are hundreds of thousands of distinct CDR3 sequences, around 38% of which are singletons. Comments on this clonotype: Its specificity is unknown. Possible read error: a much larger clone is one base away.

The V call is TRBV7-9, the J call TRBJ2-5; D possibly uses TRBD1 or TRBD2 (5 bases each). This TCR was recovered from a man between 18 and 35 years old with Graves' hyperthyroidism. The sample taken for sequencing was blood. CDR3 nucleotide sequence: TGTGCCAGCAGCTCAGAGGGGCCAGAGACCCAGTACTTC. This gives the protein CASSSEGPETQYF.